This TCR beta chain comes out of a study of blood T cell repertoires in COVID-19. Study-wide background: From T cells, B-cell-depleted T cells, or PBMCs came the material, which was cDNA or gDNA.

Measured with immunoSEQ multiplex PCR; TCRdb has only the in-frame clones, and not every one. The table shows about 200,000 clones, with approximately 83% occurring only once. Germline CDR1 is SGHTS and CDR2 is YDEGEE. V lost 0 bases, J lost 1 base, and 7 bases lay in between. The CDR3 sequence is 15 residues long. V is TRBV5-8 and J is TRBJ2-2; D is possibly TRBD1 (6 bases). Sequencing input: peripheral blood. The clonotype originates from a man between 35 and 55 years old with acute or convalescent COVID-19. CDR3 nucleotides: TGTGCCAGCAGCTTGGAGGGACAGAACACCGGGGAGCTGTTTTTT. Translating gives CASSLEGQNTGELFF.